What follows is one T cell receptor (beta chain) and its context. How the authors handled the data: From reference gene primer amplification, estimates of nucleated cell counts were derived. Generated by immunoSEQ multiplex PCR, the TCRdb table keeps only in-frame clones and is missing some. V, J and clone size reflect that table, while D and trimming were determined from the DNA. The sample yields 250,000 to 300,000 clones, just over 85% seen once. V lost 1 base, J lost 2 bases, and 12 bases lay in between. CDR1 and CDR2 (germline): SGHNT, YYREEE (reference sequence). The CDR3 has 15 residues. This entry comes from a study of blood T cell repertoires in COVID-19. Study details: Material from acute and convalescent COVID-19 was sourced from the United States, Italy and Spain. PBMCs, B-cell-depleted T cells, or T cells were the source of the cDNA or gDNA that made up the material.

This TCR came from a woman in her 30s with active or convalescent COVID-19. The genes are TRBV5-4 and TRBJ1-1; no clear D. The sample was peripheral blood. The CDR3 sequence: CASSLLTDANTEAFF. The CDR3 bases are TGTGCCAGCAGCTTGCTAACAGACGCTAACACTGAAGCTTTCTTT.